Sequencing of this T cell receptor (beta chain) was carried out in a study of blood T cells in healthy people across ages. Notes on the study in general: Donor CMV infection status was unknown, possibly confounding age-related changes in expanded clonotypes. The study found more naive CD4+ cells and higher diversity in long-lived than aged donors.

With respect to this clonotype: Its antigen is unknown.

Healthy Caucasians from Russia aged about 6 to 90 served as donors. A sample-barcoded 5' primer and a J-beta primer mix were used in a second PCR of about 7 to 12 cycles. TCRdb processed the 5' RACE reads anew with MiXCR; each CDR3 protein has one entry. The sample lists approximately 1,100,000 distinct CDR3 sequences; 45% were seen once. The V gene's germline CDR1 is MNHNS and CDR2 SASEGT. J gave up 1 base and V 2 bases, and 3 bases lay outside the gene matches. This CDR3 has 16 residues. The sequencing input was blood. The gene calls are TRBV6-1 and TRBJ1-5, with 9 bases identical to TRBD1. The TCR sequence derives from a woman aged 60-75 years in good health. For the CDR3, the DNA is TGTGCCAGCAGTGAAAAGGGACAGGGAAGCAATCAGCCCCAGCATTTT. This encodes CASSEKGQGSNQPQHF.